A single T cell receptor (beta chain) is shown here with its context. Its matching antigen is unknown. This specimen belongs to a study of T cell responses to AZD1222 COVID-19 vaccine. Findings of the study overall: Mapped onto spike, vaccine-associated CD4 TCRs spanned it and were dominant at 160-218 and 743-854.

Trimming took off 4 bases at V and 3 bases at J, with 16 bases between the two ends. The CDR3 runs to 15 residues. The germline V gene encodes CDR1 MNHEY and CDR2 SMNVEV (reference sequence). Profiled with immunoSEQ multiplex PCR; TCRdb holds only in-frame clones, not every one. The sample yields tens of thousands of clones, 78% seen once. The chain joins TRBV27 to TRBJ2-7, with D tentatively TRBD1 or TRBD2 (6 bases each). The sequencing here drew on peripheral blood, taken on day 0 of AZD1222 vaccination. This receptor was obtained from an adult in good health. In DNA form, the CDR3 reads TGTGCCAGCAGTTACCGCGGGACAAGCGGCTACGAGCAGTACTTC. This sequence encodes CASSYRGTSGYEQYF.